The 9 T cell receptor beta chains below were found in one sample sequenced in a study of human T cells and chemical hapten exposure. Time point: patch test 1, 2 weeks after DPC sensitization. As for treatment: therapeutic diphenylcyclopropenone sensitization with weekly scalp DPC. Each CDR3 protein gets one entry after TCRdb re-called the RACE reads with MiXCR. The sample includes 370,000 or so distinct CDR3 sequences, more than 4.5% seen only once; the top ten take under 2.5%. The material was whole blood, obtained in connection with sensitization to the hapten diphenylcyclopropenone (DPC). The receptors were sampled from a woman aged 50 to 60 with alopecia areata. Some clones in this sample may be carry-over from other donors' samples.

Ten or more counts support this clonotype. This chain uses TRBV3-1 with TRBJ2-2; a possible D gene is TRBD1 (5 bases). The CDR3 length is 16 residues. CDR1 and CDR2 (germline): LGHDT, YNNKEL (reference sequence). The germline V and J ends were trimmed by 1 base and 5 bases, with 14 bases remaining between them. The CDR3 here is CASSQGGRQRTGELFF. The DNA of the CDR3 is TGTGCCAGCAGCCAAGGGGGTAGACAGAGGACCGGGGAGCTGTTTTTT.

The CDR3 reads CSARDSGGSYEQYF. CDR3 DNA: TGCAGTGCTAGAGATTCGGGGGGGTCCTACGAGCAGTACTTC. The rearrangement links TRBV20-1 to TRBJ2-7, with TRBD2 matching over 8 bases. This CDR3 is built from 14 residues. Per germline, CDR1 DFQATT and CDR2 SNEGSKA (reference sequence). The ends lost 0 bases at V and 1 base at J; junction bases unmatched: 2.

The rearrangement uses TRBV6-5 and TRBJ2-1, with 9 bases lining up with TRBD2. The junction had 9 bases not matched to a gene; V was cut back by 5 bases and J by 10 bases. The CDR3 spans 14 residues. Germline lookup yields CDR1 MNHEY and CDR2 SVGAGI. The CDR3 DNA reads as TGTGCCAGCAGTGACCCGGGACTAGCAGCCGAGCAGTTCTTC. Amino acids: CASSDPGLAAEQFF.

This clonotype was found a few times. The chain carries TRBV28 and TRBJ1-1; 8 bases agree with TRBD1. The CDR3 length is 14 residues. Trimming at V came to 3 bases and at J to 4 bases, leaving 4 bases not matched to a gene. Germline CDR1 is MDHEN and CDR2 is SYDVKM. CDR3 nucleotide sequence: TGTGCCAGCAGTTTCGGCAGGGGGCCCACTGAAGCTTTCTTT. It yields the protein CASSFGRGPTEAFF.

The rearrangement uses TRBV11-3 and TRBJ1-3; 9 bases are shared with TRBD1. Germline CDR1 SGHNT, CDR2 YENEEA. This CDR3 comprises 17 residues. V shed 4 bases, J shed 0 bases, and the junction held 7 bases outside the gene matches. CDR3 coding DNA: TGTGCCAGCAGCTCCACTACAGGGGGCCCCTCTGGAAACACCATATATTTT. Its translation is CASSSTTGGPSGNTIYF.

Only a few counts were recorded for this clonotype. V usage is TRBV28 and J usage is TRBJ2-7; TRBD1 matches 9 bases. Looked up from germline, CDR1 is MDHEN and CDR2 is SYDVKM. Unmatched junction bases numbered 6, after V lost 8 bases and J lost 4 bases. CDR3 length equals 13 residues. This CDR3 reads CASGLTGGYEQYF. The CDR3 nucleotides are TGTGCCAGCGGGCTGACAGGGGGATACGAGCAGTACTTC.

This rearrangement joins TRBV10-3 to TRBJ1-3, with D possibly TRBD1 on 6 matching bases. CDR3 size: 14 residues. The V gene lost 5 bases and the J gene lost 3 bases, with 11 bases spanning the gap. Germline CDR1 ENHRY, CDR2 SYGVKD. CDR3 nucleotide sequence: TGTGCCATCAGTCAAACAGGGATTGGAAACACCATATATTTT. This translates into CAISQTGIGNTIYF.

The sample holds many counts of this clonotype. The gene calls are TRBV12-3 or TRBV12-4 and TRBJ2-5; the D gene is possibly TRBD1 (5 bases). The CDR3 length is 12 residues. V lost 1 base to trimming and J lost 8 bases, with 8 bases between them. Here the CDR3 DNA reads TGTGCCAGCAGTTTAGAAGGGGTAACCCAGTACTTC. Its translation: CASSLEGVTQYF.

This clonotype showed up just a few times. The chain joins TRBV12-3 or TRBV12-4 to TRBJ1-1, with 8 bases that match TRBD1. Unmatched junction bases numbered 12, after V lost 5 bases and J lost 10 bases. CDR3 length: 14 residues. In DNA, the CDR3 is TGTGCCAGCAGTGTTCAGGGGGCGGCCGTGCGAGCTTTCTTT. Protein: CASSVQGAAVRAFF.